Following are 32 T cell receptor beta chains from one sample sequenced in a study of T cells in Graves' hyperthyroidism and ophthalmopathy. TCR beta CDR3 regions were amplified from RNA. Primed by the HTBI set, a first-round RT-PCR was run on the TCR CDR3. One entry per CDR3 protein results from TCRdb running MiXCR on the multiplex PCR reads. The repertoire has 450,000 to 650,000 distinct CDR3 sequences, roughly 20% of them found once; the top ten carry around a quarter. The sequenced sample was blood. The receptors shown here come from a man between 18 and 29 years old with Graves' hyperthyroidism.

This chain joins TRBV12-3 or TRBV12-4 and TRBJ2-4; D ambiguous. V dropped 1 base and J dropped 0 bases, with 10 bases sitting between them. The CDR3 length is 16 residues. CDR3 in amino acids: CASSLVGVGAKNIQYF. CDR3 in DNA: TGTGCCAGCAGTTTAGTTGGGGTAGGAGCCAAAAACATTCAGTACTTC.

The chain combines TRBV20-1 with TRBJ2-5; TRBD1 aligns across 7 bases. The CDR3 sequence is 16 residues long. Germline V gene sequence: CDR1 DFQATT, CDR2 SNEGSKA (reference sequence). J lost 3 bases, V lost 0 bases, and 10 bases had no gene match. As DNA, the CDR3 is TGCAGTGCTAGAGATCACGTGAACAGGGGTAAAGAGACCCAGTACTTC. The encoded protein is CSARDHVNRGKETQYF.

There are many counts of this clonotype. The chain combines TRBV30 with TRBJ1-1; D unclear. This CDR3 has 11 amino acids. Trimming removed 6 bases at V and 6 bases at J, with 11 bases between. The germline V gene encodes CDR1 GTSNPN and CDR2 SVGIG (reference sequence). This chain's CDR3 is CACHRWAEAFF. The DNA of the CDR3 is TGTGCCTGCCACCGGTGGGCTGAAGCTTTCTTT.

This clonotype was observed many times. The gene calls are TRBV2 and TRBJ1-6; no firm D call. The CDR3 covers 14 residues. V lost 4 bases, J lost 5 bases, and 9 bases lay in between. Germline CDR1 and CDR2: SNHLY and FYNNEI. The CDR3 reads CASSGSGDNSPLHF. CDR3 DNA: TGTGCCAGCAGTGGAAGTGGGGATAATTCACCCCTCCACTTT.

This clonotype was seen repeatedly, ten times or more. The chain has TRBV6-1 and TRBJ1-3; D is unresolved. Germline loops: CDR1 MNHNS, CDR2 SASEGT. The CDR3 runs 16 residues. V was shortened by 2 bases and J by 0 bases, with 11 bases between the two germline ends. CDR3 protein: CASSELVESSGNTIYF. The CDR3 DNA follows: TGTGCCAGCAGTGAATTGGTCGAAAGCTCTGGAAACACCATATATTTT.

The chain is built from TRBV28 and TRBJ1-1, with 7 bases matching TRBD1. Trimming took 6 bases from V and 0 from J; bases not matched to a gene: 10. Germline-derived CDR1 and CDR2 are MDHEN and SYDVKM. CDR3 length equals 16 residues. The CDR3: CASRGIPGGMNTEAFF. DNA of the CDR3: TGTGCCAGCAGGGGGATACCAGGGGGGATGAACACTGAAGCTTTCTTT.

This clonotype was seen more than once but under ten times. The chain uses TRBV15 and TRBJ2-5; tentatively, D is TRBD2 (6 bases). This CDR3 has 12 amino acids. Between the trimmed V and J ends, which lost 3 bases and 5 bases, there was a span of 7 bases. In germline, CDR1 is LNHNV, CDR2 YYDKDF (reference sequence). The CDR3 loop reads CATSRSGETQYF. CDR3 sequence (DNA): TGTGCCACCAGCAGGAGCGGGGAGACCCAGTACTTC.

On this clonotype itself: Given a much more abundant clone one base away, this may be a read error. The J gene is TRBJ2-5, the V gene TRBV27; TRBD2 matches 11 bases. V lost 5 bases and J lost 6; bases outside the gene matches: 11. The CDR3 consists of 16 residues. Germline-derived CDR1 and CDR2 are MNHEY and SMNVEV (reference sequence). The CDR3 reads CASSPGASGGLKTQYF. The CDR3 coding sequence is TGTGCCAGCAGTCCCGGGGCTAGCGGGGGGTTAAAGACCCAGTACTTC.

This clonotype has a count of ten or more. This chain uses TRBV19 with TRBJ2-5; D is perhaps TRBD1 (5 bases). Germline values: CDR1 LNHDA, CDR2 SQIVND (reference sequence). The CDR3 loop spans 13 amino acids. Trimming pared 5 bases from V and 5 bases from J, leaving 12 bases between. The CDR3 loop reads CASSATVVETQYF. DNA for the CDR3: TGTGCCAGTAGTGCGACAGTGGTGGAGACCCAGTACTTC.

Details on this clonotype: One junction end disagrees with the germline gene, perhaps due to a read error. The chain carries TRBV6-5 and TRBJ1-2; TRBD1 might be the D (5 bases). The CDR3 is made up of 15 amino acids. Germline lookup yields CDR1 MNHEY and CDR2 SVGAGI. The CDR3 nucleotides are TGTGCCAGCAGTTCGTCCTCCGCGGGACCCGATGGCCACACCTTC. Residues: CASSSSSAGPDGHTF.

This clonotype was observed many times. CDR3 nucleotides: TGCAGTGCAATGACCACCTTATATGGCTACACCTTC. Translation gives CSAMTTLYGYTF. V is TRBV20-1 and J is TRBJ1-2; the D is unclear. The CDR3 runs to 12 residues. Germline V gene sequence: CDR1 DFQATT, CDR2 SNEGSKA (reference sequence). The ends were cut back, 6 bases at V and 5 bases at J, with 13 bases in the middle.

This clonotype was recorded at least ten times. The gene calls are TRBV9 and TRBJ2-7, with a possible D match to TRBD1 (6 bases). From germline, CDR1 is SGDLS and CDR2 YYNGEE. The ends were cut back, 2 bases at V and 0 bases at J, with 12 bases in the middle. The CDR3 totals 15 residues. The CDR3: CASSVGTTNSYEQYF. The CDR3 DNA is TGTGCCAGCAGCGTCGGGACAACGAACTCCTACGAGCAGTACTTC.

This chain connects TRBV28 to TRBJ2-5, with 7 bases fitting TRBD1. This CDR3 comprises 15 residues. The germline V gene encodes CDR1 MDHEN and CDR2 SYDVKM. V shed 6 bases and J 3 bases; nucleotides not matched to a gene: 10. CDR3 sequence: CASRDRNTYKETQYF. For the CDR3, the DNA is TGTGCCAGCAGGGACAGGAACACGTATAAAGAGACCCAGTACTTC.

This clonotype came up many times. The J gene is TRBJ1-2, the V gene TRBV12-3 or TRBV12-4; D possibly corresponds to TRBD1 (5 bases). The CDR3 contains 16 residues. V lost 0 bases, J lost 8 bases, and 19 bases lay in between. The CDR3 region is CASSLALTASREGYTF. The CDR3 bases are TGTGCCAGCAGTTTAGCCTTGACAGCCTCCCGGGAAGGCTACACCTTC.

Turning to this clonotype: A single base separates this from a much larger clone, so it may be a read error. The V and J genes are TRBV6-1 and TRBJ2-7; possible D gene TRBD1, 6 bases. Trimming left V 10 bases short and J 3 bases short, with 16 bases between. Germline CDR1 MNHNS, CDR2 SASEGT. The CDR3 runs 13 residues. This chain's CDR3 is CATSGAGLYEQYF. CDR3 DNA: TGTGCCACTTCAGGGGCAGGGCTCTACGAGCAGTACTTC.

This clonotype has more than one count but fewer than ten. The chain has TRBV6-7 and TRBJ1-6, with unresolved D. TRBV6-7 is an ORF for which the function is uncertain. The CDR3 spans 10 residues. V was pared by 11 bases and J by 9 bases, with 8 bases between. The CDR3 nucleotides read TGTGCCGGCCTGACTTCACCCCTCCACTTT. Protein sequence: CAGLTSPLHF.

At least ten counts were recorded for this clonotype. This sequence joins TRBV12-3 or TRBV12-4 and TRBJ2-2, with unresolved D. The CDR3 sequence is 16 residues long. V lost 3 bases and J lost 3, with 14 bases in between. The CDR3 bases are TGTGCCAGCAGTTTCCCCCTGACAAGGGACACCGGGGAGCTGTTTTTT. It specifies CASSFPLTRDTGELFF.

In this sample, this clonotype turned up many times. The rearrangement joins TRBV15 to TRBJ1-3; D is perhaps TRBD1 (6 bases). The CDR3 is 20 residues long. Trimming shortened V by 7 bases and J by 0 bases, and 28 bases separated the two germline ends. CDR1 and CDR2 from the germline V gene are LNHNV and YYDKDF (reference sequence). The CDR3 sequence is CATKLKGGGIFNYSGNTIYF. In nucleotides, the CDR3 is TGTGCCACCAAACTGAAGGGGGGGGGAATTTTTAACTACTCTGGAAACACCATATATTTT.

The table lists this clonotype with many counts. The chain is built from TRBV11-2 and TRBJ2-5; D perhaps matches TRBD2 (5 bases). V was cut by 5 bases and J by 5 bases, with 12 bases left in between. The CDR3 consists of 13 residues. In germline, CDR1 is SGHAT, CDR2 FQNNGV. The CDR3 protein is CASSREVRETQYF. CDR3 sequence (DNA): TGTGCCAGCAGCCGGGAAGTGAGGGAGACCCAGTACTTC. The full variable domain, with the rest looked up from reference TRBV11-2 and TRBJ2-5, is EAGVAQSPRYKIIEKRQSVAFWCNPISGHATLYWYQQILGQGPKLLIQFQNNGVVDDSQLPKDRFSAERLKGVDSTLKIQPAKLEDSAVYLCASSREVRETQYFGPGTRLLVL.

The chain has TRBV7-8 and TRBJ1-2; D possibly corresponds to TRBD1 (5 bases). Germline CDR1 SGHVS, CDR2 FQNEAQ. V lost 2 bases to trimming and J lost 7 bases, with 8 bases between them. This CDR3 region has 12 residues. The CDR3 loop reads CASSLLRGGYTF. CDR3 in DNA: TGTGCCAGCAGCTTACTGAGGGGTGGCTACACCTTC.

This clonotype was seen many times. The CDR3 loop is CASSTPDRGLEQPQHF. DNA of the CDR3: TGTGCCAGTAGTACTCCCGACAGGGGTCTAGAACAGCCCCAGCATTTT. J is TRBJ1-5 and V is TRBV19; 8 bases line up with TRBD1. With V trimmed by 4 bases and J by 7 bases, 12 bases remained unmatched. CDR1 and CDR2 (germline): LNHDA, SQIVND (reference sequence). The CDR3 sequence is 16 residues long.

This clonotype was recorded at least ten times. This chain links TRBV20-1 with TRBJ2-7; D might be TRBD1 or TRBD2, each matching 5 bases. The CDR3 length is 14 residues. Germline V gives CDR1 DFQATT, CDR2 SNEGSKA (reference sequence). The V end lost 0 bases, the J end lost 2 bases, and 11 bases lay between the germline ends. CDR3 region: CSARDRDVPYEQYF. The CDR3 coding sequence is TGCAGTGCTAGAGATCGGGACGTGCCCTACGAGCAGTACTTC.

Many counts were recorded for this clonotype. V gene TRBV28 combines with J gene TRBJ2-7; D may be TRBD2 (6 bases). V was cut by 3 bases and J by 4 bases, with 19 bases left in between. The CDR3 has 16 amino acids. Germline CDR1 MDHEN, CDR2 SYDVKM. The CDR3 coding sequence is TGTGCCAGCAGTTTGAAAATTTTGGCGGGGCGATACGAGCAGTACTTC. Its protein product is CASSLKILAGRYEQYF.

In its sample, this clonotype was seen a few times. The chain joins TRBV6-5 to TRBJ2-5, with D perhaps TRBD1 or TRBD2 (5 bases each). The germline gives CDR1 MNHEY, CDR2 SVGAGI. The V end lost 2 bases, the J end lost 5 bases, and 18 bases lay between the germline ends. This CDR3 is built from 16 residues. The CDR3 DNA sequence: TGTGCCAGCAGTTACGCCCCCGAGGGGCCCCGGGAGACCCAGTACTTC. Its translation: CASSYAPEGPRETQYF.

This clonotype was observed at least ten times. V and J are TRBV19 and TRBJ2-5; D uncertain. The CDR3 covers 13 residues. From germline, CDR1 is LNHDA and CDR2 SQIVND (reference sequence). Deletions cut 4 bases from V and 3 bases from J, with 9 bases between. CDR3 region: CASSKSRKETQYF. In nucleotides, the CDR3 is TGTGCCAGTAGTAAGTCTAGGAAAGAGACCCAGTACTTC.

This clonotype was detected only a few times. CDR3 coding DNA: TGTGCCAGCAGCGTAGAGGGAGACCTCTCTGGAAACACCATATATTTT. It encodes CASSVEGDLSGNTIYF. The chain recombines TRBV9 with TRBJ1-3; unclear D gene. Deletions cut 0 bases from V and 0 bases from J, with 10 bases between. In germline, CDR1 is SGDLS, CDR2 YYNGEE. The CDR3 runs 16 residues.

This clonotype was picked up a small number of times. This rearrangement joins TRBV27 to TRBJ1-5; maybe TRBD1 (5 bases). CDR1 and CDR2 (germline): MNHEY, SMNVEV (reference sequence). The CDR3 extends over 15 amino acids. Trimming stripped 1 base from V and 6 bases from J, with 13 bases between. The CDR3 here is CASSLWGRETQPQHF. CDR3 coding DNA: TGTGCCAGCAGTTTATGGGGCAGGGAGACTCAGCCCCAGCATTTT.

This clonotype was seen ten or more times. This sequence joins TRBV6-5 and TRBJ1-1; unclear D gene. CDR3 length: 12 amino acids. Germline-derived CDR1 and CDR2 are MNHEY and SVGAGI. V gave up 6 bases and J gave up 2 bases, with 7 bases separating them. Here the CDR3 reads CASRSTNTEAFF. The CDR3 region has the DNA TGTGCCAGCAGGTCTACTAACACTGAAGCTTTCTTT.

This clonotype was observed many times. V and J are TRBV6-5 and TRBJ1-1; no reliable D call. Germline V lookup: CDR1 MNHEY, CDR2 SVGAGI. V lost 2 bases to trimming and J lost 4 bases, with 8 bases between them. The CDR3 covers 13 residues. CDR3: CASSYQDSTEAFF. The CDR3, as DNA: TGTGCCAGCAGTTACCAAGATAGCACTGAAGCTTTCTTT.

This clonotype occurred many times. The chain employs TRBV2 and TRBJ1-5; D is unresolved. The CDR3 runs 17 residues. Trimming stripped 1 base from V and 0 bases from J, with 13 bases between. Germline CDR1 and CDR2: SNHLY and FYNNEI. This CDR3 is CASSEVGWSPSNQPQHF. The CDR3 bases are TGTGCCAGCAGTGAAGTAGGCTGGTCTCCTAGCAATCAGCCCCAGCATTTT.

This clonotype was counted ten times or more. The chain has TRBV11-2 and TRBJ1-1; no definite D call. The CDR3 spans 14 residues. The germline V gene has CDR1 SGHAT and CDR2 FQNNGV. Trimming left V 5 bases short and J 0 bases short, with 10 bases between. The CDR3 protein is CASSAPALNTEAFF. CDR3 nucleotide sequence: TGTGCCAGCAGCGCCCCTGCCCTGAACACTGAAGCTTTCTTT.

This clonotype was seen once. J is TRBJ2-7 and V is TRBV6-1; tentatively, D is TRBD2 (5 bases). V lost 5 bases and J 0 bases, leaving 14 bases between the germline ends. Germline V lookup: CDR1 MNHNS, CDR2 SASEGT. The CDR3 totals 15 residues. The CDR3 bases are TGTGCCAGCAGTAGACTAACCATAAGCTCCTACGAGCAGTACTTC. Protein sequence: CASSRLTISSYEQYF.